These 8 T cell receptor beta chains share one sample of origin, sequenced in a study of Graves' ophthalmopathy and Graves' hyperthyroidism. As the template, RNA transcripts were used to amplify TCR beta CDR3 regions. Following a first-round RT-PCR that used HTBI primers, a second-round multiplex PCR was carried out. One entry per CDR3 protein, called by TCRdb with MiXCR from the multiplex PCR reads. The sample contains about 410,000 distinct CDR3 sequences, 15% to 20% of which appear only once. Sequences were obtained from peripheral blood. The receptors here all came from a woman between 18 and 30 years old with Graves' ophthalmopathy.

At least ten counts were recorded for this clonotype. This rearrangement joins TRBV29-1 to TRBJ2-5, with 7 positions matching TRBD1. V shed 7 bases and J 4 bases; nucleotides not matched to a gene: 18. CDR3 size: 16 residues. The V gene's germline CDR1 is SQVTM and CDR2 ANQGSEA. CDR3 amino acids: CSARGGQALYRETQYF. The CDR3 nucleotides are TGCAGCGCGCGAGGGGGCCAGGCCCTTTACCGAGAGACCCAGTACTTC.

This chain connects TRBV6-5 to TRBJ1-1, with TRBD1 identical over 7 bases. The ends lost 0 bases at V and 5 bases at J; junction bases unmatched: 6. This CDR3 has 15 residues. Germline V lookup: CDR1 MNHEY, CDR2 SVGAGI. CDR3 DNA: TGTGCCAGCAGTTACTCCGCAGGGGGGGGGACTGAAGCTTTCTTT. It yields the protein CASSYSAGGGTEAFF.

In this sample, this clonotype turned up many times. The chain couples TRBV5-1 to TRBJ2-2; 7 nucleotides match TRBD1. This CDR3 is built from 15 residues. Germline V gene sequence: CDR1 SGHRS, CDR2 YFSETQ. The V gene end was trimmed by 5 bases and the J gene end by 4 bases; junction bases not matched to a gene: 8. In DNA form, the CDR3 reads TGCGCCAGCAGACCTTCCACAGGGGCCACCGGGGAGCTGTTTTTT. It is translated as CASRPSTGATGELFF.

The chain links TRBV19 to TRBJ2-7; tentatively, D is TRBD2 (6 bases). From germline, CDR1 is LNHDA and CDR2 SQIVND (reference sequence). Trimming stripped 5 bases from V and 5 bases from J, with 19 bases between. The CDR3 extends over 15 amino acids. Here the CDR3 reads CASSPIREPRNEQYF. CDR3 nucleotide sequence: TGTGCCAGTAGTCCCATTCGGGAGCCACGTAACGAGCAGTACTTC.

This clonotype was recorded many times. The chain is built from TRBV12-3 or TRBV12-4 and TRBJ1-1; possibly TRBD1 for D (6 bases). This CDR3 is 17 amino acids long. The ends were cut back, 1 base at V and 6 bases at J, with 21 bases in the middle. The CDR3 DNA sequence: TGTGCCAGCAGTTTAGAGAGGCAGGGAGGGGGAAGAGCTGAAGCTTTCTTT. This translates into CASSLERQGGGRAEAFF.

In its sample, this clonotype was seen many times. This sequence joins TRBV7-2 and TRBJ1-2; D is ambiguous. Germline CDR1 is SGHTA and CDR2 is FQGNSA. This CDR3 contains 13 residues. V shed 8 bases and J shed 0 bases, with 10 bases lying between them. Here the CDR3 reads CASGSHSNYGYTF. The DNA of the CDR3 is TGTGCCAGCGGCAGCCACTCTAACTATGGCTACACCTTC.

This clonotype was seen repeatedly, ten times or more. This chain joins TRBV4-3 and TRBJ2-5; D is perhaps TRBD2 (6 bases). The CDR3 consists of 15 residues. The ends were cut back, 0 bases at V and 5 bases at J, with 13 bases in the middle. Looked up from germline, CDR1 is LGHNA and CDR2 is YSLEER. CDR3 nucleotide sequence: TGCGCCAGCAGCCAAGACTCGCGCGGAGGGGAGACCCAGTACTTC. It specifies CASSQDSRGGETQYF.

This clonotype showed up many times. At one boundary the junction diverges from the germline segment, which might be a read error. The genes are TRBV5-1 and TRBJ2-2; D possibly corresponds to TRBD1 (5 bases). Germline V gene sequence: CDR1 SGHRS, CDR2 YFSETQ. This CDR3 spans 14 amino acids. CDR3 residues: CASSVGQNTGELFF. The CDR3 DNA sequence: TGTGCCAGCAGCGTAGGACAGAACACCGGGGAGCTGTTTTTT.